A selection of T cell receptor beta chains follows, all from one sample in a study of cytomegalovirus exposure and HLA in healthy donors. The data were produced by immunoSEQ multiplex PCR, yet TCRdb's version contains in-frame clones alone and is incomplete. The profile shows roughly 88,000 clones, approximately 76% of them singletons. Sequenced sample: PBMCs. All receptors come from a young man in good health and CMV-seropositive. Each CDR3 is given with its conserved first and last residue. The order of the fields is J gene, D gene, CDR3 length, V gene, clone size, CDR3 protein, CDR3 DNA. The D gene is left open where the match is weak. Expanded clones are given a class, and other clones once, few, many or no size at all.

j_gene: TRBJ1-5
d_gene: .
len: 15
v_gene: TRBV15
abundance: .
CDR3aa: CATTGPEARGQPQHF
CDR3nt: TGTGCCACCACGGGCCCCGAAGCAAGGGGACAGCCCCAGCATTTT

j_gene: TRBJ2-5
d_gene: .
len: 17
v_gene: TRBV27
abundance: .
CDR3aa: CASRKWGTASYQETQYF
CDR3nt: TGTGCCAGCAGAAAATGGGGGACTGCCTCCTACCAAGAGACCCAGTACTTC

j_gene: TRBJ2-1
d_gene: TRBD2
len: 15
v_gene: TRBV11-3
abundance: .
CDR3aa: CASSPSTSGYNEQFF
CDR3nt: TGTGCCAGCAGCCCCTCGACTAGCGGATACAATGAGCAGTTCTTC

j_gene: TRBJ2-7
d_gene: .
len: 16
v_gene: TRBV7-2
abundance: .
CDR3aa: CASSLFGGAGTYEQYF
CDR3nt: TGTGCCAGCAGCTTGTTCGGCGGGGCTGGAACCTACGAGCAGTACTTC

j_gene: TRBJ1-1
d_gene: TRBD1
len: 15
v_gene: TRBV5-1
abundance: once
CDR3aa: CASSSRTGGDTEAFF
CDR3nt: TGCGCCAGCAGCTCTAGGACAGGGGGGGACACTGAAGCTTTCTTT

j_gene: TRBJ1-2
d_gene: TRBD1
len: 14
v_gene: TRBV11-2
abundance: .
CDR3aa: CASSEDRGGYGYTF
CDR3nt: TGTGCCAGCAGCGAAGACAGGGGCGGCTATGGCTACACCTTC

j_gene: TRBJ1-1
d_gene: .
len: 14
v_gene: TRBV7-8
abundance: few
CDR3aa: CASSSGELNTEAFF
CDR3nt: TGTGCCAGCAGTTCAGGGGAACTGAACACTGAAGCTTTCTTT

j_gene: TRBJ1-1
d_gene: .
len: 12
v_gene: TRBV7-6
abundance: .
CDR3aa: CASSLNQGEAFF
CDR3nt: TGTGCCAGCAGCTTGAACCAGGGTGAAGCTTTCTTT

j_gene: TRBJ1-5
d_gene: .
len: 15
v_gene: TRBV4-1
abundance: .
CDR3aa: CASSHLDGGNQPQHF
CDR3nt: TGCGCCAGCAGCCACCTGGACGGGGGCAATCAGCCCCAGCATTTT

j_gene: TRBJ2-6
d_gene: .
len: 19
v_gene: TRBV9
abundance: .
CDR3aa: CASSVSGTVVGTGANVLTF
CDR3nt: TGTGCCAGCAGCGTCAGTGGAACGGTTGTCGGGACTGGGGCCAACGTCCTGACTTTC

j_gene: TRBJ1-6
d_gene: .
len: 13
v_gene: TRBV6-1
abundance: .
CDR3aa: CASSEYRASPLHF
CDR3nt: TGTGCCAGCAGCGAATACAGGGCTTCACCCCTCCACTTT

j_gene: TRBJ1-4
d_gene: .
len: 15
v_gene: TRBV7-2
abundance: few
CDR3aa: CASSLETAGGEKLFF
CDR3nt: TGTGCCAGCAGCTTAGAAACCGCTGGCGGTGAAAAACTGTTTTTT

j_gene: TRBJ2-7
d_gene: TRBD1
len: 16
v_gene: TRBV28
abundance: .
CDR3aa: CASTSPGQTFSYEQYF
CDR3nt: TGTGCCAGCACTTCCCCGGGACAGACTTTTTCCTACGAGCAGTACTTC

j_gene: TRBJ2-2
d_gene: .
len: 14
v_gene: TRBV5-1
abundance: .
CDR3aa: CASSFSGFSGELFF
CDR3nt: TGCGCCAGCAGCTTTAGCGGATTTAGCGGGGAGCTGTTTTTT

j_gene: TRBJ2-5
d_gene: .
len: 12
v_gene: TRBV12-2
abundance: .
CDR3aa: CASRRGSETQYF
CDR3nt: TGTGCAAGTCGAAGGGGGTCGGAGACCCAGTACTTC

j_gene: TRBJ2-3
d_gene: TRBD2
len: 14
v_gene: TRBV7-2
abundance: .
CDR3aa: CASSSTSGSDTQYF
CDR3nt: TGTGCCAGCAGCTCCACTAGCGGGAGCGATACGCAGTATTTT

j_gene: TRBJ1-2
d_gene: TRBD1
len: 13
v_gene: TRBV30
abundance: .
CDR3aa: CAWSRTGHYGYTF
CDR3nt: TGTGCCTGGAGTCGGACAGGGCACTATGGCTACACCTTC

j_gene: TRBJ2-7
d_gene: TRBD1
len: 14
v_gene: TRBV5-1
abundance: once
CDR3aa: CASKPQGALNEQYF
CDR3nt: TGCGCCAGCAAACCGCAGGGGGCGCTCAACGAGCAGTACTTC

j_gene: TRBJ1-5
d_gene: .
len: 15
v_gene: TRBV6-5
abundance: .
CDR3aa: CASSYLQGGNQPQHF
CDR3nt: TGTGCCAGCAGTTATCTGCAGGGCGGCAATCAGCCCCAGCATTTT

j_gene: TRBJ2-1
d_gene: .
len: 13
v_gene: TRBV5-1
abundance: .
CDR3aa: CASSLNEDSEQFF
CDR3nt: TGCGCCAGCAGCTTAAATGAGGACAGTGAGCAGTTCTTC

j_gene: TRBJ2-2
d_gene: TRBD2
len: 18
v_gene: TRBV4-1
abundance: once
CDR3aa: CASSLKASSGANTGELFF
CDR3nt: TGCGCCAGCAGCCTAAAGGCCTCTAGCGGGGCGAACACCGGGGAGCTGTTTTTT

j_gene: TRBJ2-3
d_gene: .
len: 13
v_gene: TRBV5-4
abundance: .
CDR3aa: CASRQTVTDTQYF
CDR3nt: TGTGCCAGCAGGCAGACAGTAACAGATACGCAGTATTTT

j_gene: TRBJ2-1
d_gene: .
len: 12
v_gene: TRBV6-5
abundance: .
CDR3aa: CASSYGDGTQFF
CDR3nt: TGTGCCAGCAGTTACGGGGACGGGACACAGTTCTTC

j_gene: TRBJ2-2
d_gene: TRBD1
len: 15
v_gene: TRBV15
abundance: .
CDR3aa: CATSRGTGGSVELFF
CDR3nt: TGTGCCACCAGCAGAGGGACAGGGGGGAGCGTGGAGCTGTTTTTT

j_gene: TRBJ1-3
d_gene: TRBD1
len: 14
v_gene: TRBV5-1
abundance: .
CDR3aa: CASSLYRGGNTIYF
CDR3nt: TGCGCCAGCAGCTTATACAGGGGTGGAAACACCATATATTTT

j_gene: TRBJ1-2
d_gene: .
len: 16
v_gene: TRBV6-6
abundance: .
CDR3aa: CASSVNEGVGVGGYTF
CDR3nt: TGTGCCAGCAGCGTAAACGAGGGGGTAGGGGTCGGTGGCTACACCTTC

j_gene: TRBJ2-3
d_gene: TRBD1
len: 15
v_gene: TRBV19
abundance: once
CDR3aa: CASSTGQGSTDTQYF
CDR3nt: TGTGCCAGTAGTACGGGACAGGGAAGCACAGATACGCAGTATTTT

j_gene: TRBJ1-1
d_gene: .
len: 14
v_gene: TRBV28
abundance: .
CDR3aa: CASTYSGGGTEAFF
CDR3nt: TGTGCCAGCACTTACTCGGGCGGGGGGACTGAAGCTTTCTTT

j_gene: TRBJ1-2
d_gene: .
len: 15
v_gene: TRBV5-6
abundance: once
CDR3aa: CASSLAVGGVYGYTF
CDR3nt: TGTGCCAGCAGCTTAGCCGTGGGAGGGGTCTATGGCTACACCTTC

j_gene: TRBJ2-5
d_gene: TRBD1
len: 15
v_gene: TRBV5-1
abundance: .
CDR3aa: CASRLGTGGRETQYF
CDR3nt: TGCGCCAGCAGACTGGGGACAGGGGGCCGGGAGACCCAGTACTTC

j_gene: TRBJ1-1
d_gene: .
len: 13
v_gene: TRBV7-8
abundance: once
CDR3aa: CASSLSLATEAFF
CDR3nt: TGTGCCAGCAGCTTGTCGCTGGCCACTGAAGCTTTCTTT

j_gene: TRBJ1-2
d_gene: .
len: 12
v_gene: TRBV14
abundance: .
CDR3aa: CASSQSRNGYTF
CDR3nt: TGTGCCAGCAGCCAAAGCAGGAATGGCTACACCTTC

j_gene: TRBJ1-1
d_gene: .
len: 12
v_gene: TRBV2
abundance: once
CDR3aa: CASSGGGNEAFF
CDR3nt: TGTGCCAGCAGTGGGGGCGGGAATGAAGCTTTCTTT

j_gene: TRBJ2-1
d_gene: .
len: 16
v_gene: TRBV9
abundance: few
CDR3aa: CASSPSGVLSYNEQFF
CDR3nt: TGTGCCAGCAGCCCCTCAGGGGTATTATCGTACAATGAGCAGTTCTTC

j_gene: TRBJ1-2
d_gene: .
len: 14
v_gene: TRBV7-9
abundance: .
CDR3aa: CASSPGGGNYGYTF
CDR3nt: TGTGCCAGCAGCCCAGGCGGAGGAAACTATGGCTACACCTTC

j_gene: TRBJ1-5
d_gene: .
len: 15
v_gene: TRBV30
abundance: few
CDR3aa: CAWSSGTRGGQPQHF
CDR3nt: TGTGCCTGGAGTTCAGGGACCCGAGGGGGTCAGCCCCAGCATTTT

j_gene: TRBJ2-1
d_gene: TRBD2
len: 14
v_gene: TRBV29-1
abundance: .
CDR3aa: CSSRLAGGLGEQFF
CDR3nt: TGCAGCTCCAGACTAGCGGGAGGGCTGGGTGAGCAGTTCTTC

j_gene: TRBJ2-7
d_gene: TRBD2
len: 14
v_gene: TRBV5-4
abundance: .
CDR3aa: CASSFTSETYEQYF
CDR3nt: TGTGCCAGCAGCTTTACTAGCGAGACCTACGAGCAGTACTTC

j_gene: TRBJ1-3
d_gene: .
len: 16
v_gene: TRBV6-6
abundance: .
CDR3aa: CASSYSTTGSGNTIYF
CDR3nt: TGTGCCAGCAGTTACTCGACGACAGGCTCTGGAAACACCATATATTTT

j_gene: TRBJ1-4
d_gene: .
len: 15
v_gene: TRBV7-8
abundance: .
CDR3aa: CASSLVRGAHEKLFF
CDR3nt: TGTGCCAGCAGCTTAGTCCGGGGGGCGCATGAAAAACTGTTTTTT

j_gene: TRBJ2-2
d_gene: TRBD2
len: 23
v_gene: TRBV28
abundance: .
CDR3aa: CASSLSSTRPPGLANPNTGELFF
CDR3nt: TGTGCCAGCAGTTTATCCTCAACGCGGCCTCCGGGACTAGCGAACCCGAACACCGGGGAGCTGTTTTTT

j_gene: TRBJ2-1
d_gene: .
len: 15
v_gene: TRBV18
abundance: few
CDR3aa: CASSRQTGTGGEQFF
CDR3nt: TGTGCCAGCTCACGGCAAACGGGAACCGGAGGTGAGCAGTTCTTC

j_gene: TRBJ2-7
d_gene: .
len: 10
v_gene: TRBV30
abundance: once
CDR3aa: CAQGGYEQYF
CDR3nt: TGTGCCCAAGGAGGGTACGAGCAGTACTTC

j_gene: TRBJ2-7
d_gene: TRBD1
len: 14
v_gene: TRBV7-2
abundance: few
CDR3aa: CASSPRVGTAEQYF
CDR3nt: TGTGCCAGCAGCCCCCGGGTCGGGACAGCCGAGCAGTACTTC

j_gene: TRBJ2-7
d_gene: .
len: 13
v_gene: TRBV6-1
abundance: .
CDR3aa: CASKQGTLYEQYF
CDR3nt: TGTGCCAGCAAACAGGGCACCCTATACGAGCAGTACTTC

j_gene: TRBJ2-1
d_gene: .
len: 16
v_gene: TRBV4-3
abundance: .
CDR3aa: CASSPQGQSSYNEQFF
CDR3nt: TGCGCCAGCAGCCCCCAGGGGCAAAGCTCCTACAATGAGCAGTTCTTC

j_gene: TRBJ1-2
d_gene: .
len: 12
v_gene: TRBV29-1
abundance: .
CDR3aa: CSVQKTNYGYTF
CDR3nt: TGCAGCGTTCAGAAGACTAACTATGGCTACACCTTC

j_gene: TRBJ1-6
d_gene: TRBD1
len: 15
v_gene: TRBV7-2
abundance: .
CDR3aa: CASSLDEGQFSPLHF
CDR3nt: TGTGCCAGCAGCTTAGACGAGGGACAGTTTTCACCCCTCCACTTT

j_gene: TRBJ2-5
d_gene: .
len: 14
v_gene: TRBV4-1
abundance: few
CDR3aa: CASSHPQRRETQYF
CDR3nt: TGCGCCAGCAGCCACCCCCAGAGGAGGGAGACCCAGTACTTC

j_gene: TRBJ1-1
d_gene: TRBD1
len: 16
v_gene: TRBV9
abundance: .
CDR3aa: CASSASHTGGLTEAFF
CDR3nt: TGTGCCAGCAGCGCGAGTCATACAGGGGGTCTGACTGAAGCTTTCTTT